Below are 2 T cell receptor beta chains sequenced from a single sample in a study of cytomegalovirus exposure and HLA in healthy donors. Measured with immunoSEQ multiplex PCR; TCRdb has only the in-frame clones, and not every one. The table has around 86,000 clones, around 93% seen once. The sequenced material came from PBMCs. These TCRs come from a woman younger than 45 in good health and CMV-seropositive.

The genes are TRBV19 and TRBJ2-2; D uncertain. The germline gives CDR1 LNHDA, CDR2 SQIVND (reference sequence). The V gene lost 1 base and the J gene lost 8 bases, with 11 bases spanning the gap. This CDR3 comprises 14 residues. In DNA, the CDR3 is TGTGCCAGTAGTATAGGCGGATCAGCGGGGGAGCTGTTTTTT. Its translation: CASSIGGSAGELFF.

The V and J genes are TRBV28 and TRBJ2-5; 7 nucleotides match TRBD2. CDR3 length: 16 residues. V shed 3 bases and J 4 bases; nucleotides not matched to a gene: 11. From germline, CDR1 is MDHEN and CDR2 SYDVKM. CDR3 loop: CASSFQTPGRGETQYF. In DNA, the CDR3 is TGTGCCAGCAGTTTCCAGACCCCGGGGAGGGGAGAGACCCAGTACTTC.